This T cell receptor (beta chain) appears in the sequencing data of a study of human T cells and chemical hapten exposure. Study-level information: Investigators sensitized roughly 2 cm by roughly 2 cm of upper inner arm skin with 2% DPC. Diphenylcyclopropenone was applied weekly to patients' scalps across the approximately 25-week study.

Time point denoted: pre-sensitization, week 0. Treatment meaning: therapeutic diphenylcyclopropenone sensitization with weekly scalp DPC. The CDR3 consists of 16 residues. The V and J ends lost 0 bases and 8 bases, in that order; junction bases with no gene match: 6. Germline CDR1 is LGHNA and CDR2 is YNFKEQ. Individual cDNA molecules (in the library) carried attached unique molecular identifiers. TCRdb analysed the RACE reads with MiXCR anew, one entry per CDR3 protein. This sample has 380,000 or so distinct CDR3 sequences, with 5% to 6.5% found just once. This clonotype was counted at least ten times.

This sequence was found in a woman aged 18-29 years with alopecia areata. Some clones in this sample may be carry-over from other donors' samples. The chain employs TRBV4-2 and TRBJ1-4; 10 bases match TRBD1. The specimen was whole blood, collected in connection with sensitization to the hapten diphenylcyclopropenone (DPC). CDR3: CASSQETGGGREKLFF. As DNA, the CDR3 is TGTGCCAGCAGCCAAGAGACAGGGGGCGGACGGGAAAAACTGTTTTTT.